Presented here are 11 T cell receptor beta chains from one specimen sequenced in a study of T-cell memory formation after mild COVID-19. TCRdb called the 5' RACE reads again in MiXCR, with one record for every CDR3 protein. The profile shows around 300,000 distinct CDR3 sequences, more than 15% of them singletons. Sequencing used PBMCs or a T cell subset sorted from them (not recorded which). Receptors originate from a man younger than 35 who had mild COVID-19 (a few samples of this study predate the infection). Cell type and time point are not known.

The V call is TRBV12-3 or TRBV12-4, the J call TRBJ2-2; a possible D gene is TRBD2 (5 bases). V gave up 6 bases and J gave up 5 bases, with 16 bases separating them. The CDR3 contains 15 residues. The CDR3 DNA reads as TGTGCCAGCAGCTTCAGGACGCCGGGGACCGGGGAGCTGTTTTTT. It is translated as CASSFRTPGTGELFF.

This clonotype was detected a few times. The chain couples TRBV7-9 to TRBJ1-2; D not certain. In germline, CDR1 is SEHNR, CDR2 FQNEAQ (reference sequence). This CDR3 comprises 13 residues. Trimming removed 2 bases from V and 2 bases from J, with 6 bases in between. The CDR3 region is CASSLWANYGYTF. The CDR3 DNA reads as TGTGCCAGCAGCTTATGGGCGAACTATGGCTACACCTTC. Full variable domain (rest looked up from reference TRBV7-9 and TRBJ1-2): DTGVSQNPRHKITKRGQNVTFRCDPISEHNRLYWYRQTLGQGPEFLTYFQNEAQLEKSRLLSDRFSAERPKGSFSTLEIQRTEQGDSAMYLCASSLWANYGYTFGSGTRLTVV.

The rearrangement uses TRBV29-1 and TRBJ1-1, with 7 bases that match TRBD1. The CDR3 covers 12 residues. Germline CDR1 is SQVTM and CDR2 is ANQGSEA. J lost 3 bases, V lost 6 bases, and 4 bases had no gene match. The CDR3, as DNA: TGCAGCGTCACAGGGGATTACACTGAAGCTTTCTTT. This translates into CSVTGDYTEAFF. The whole variable domain, remainder taken from reference TRBV29-1 and TRBJ1-1, is SAVISQKPSRDICQRGTSLTIQCQVDSQVTMMFWYRQQPGQSLTLIATANQGSEATYESGFVIDKFPISRPNLTFSTLTVSNMSPEDSSIYLCSVTGDYTEAFFGQGTRLTVV.

This clonotype has just a few counts. The chain recombines TRBV28 with TRBJ2-3; possible D gene TRBD2, 6 bases. There are 13 residues in the CDR3. CDR1 and CDR2 from the germline V gene are MDHEN and SYDVKM. V gave up 7 bases and J gave up 3 bases, with 11 bases separating them. CDR3: CASKEGRTDTQYF. The CDR3 DNA reads TGTGCCAGCAAGGAGGGGAGGACAGATACGCAGTATTTT.

As to this clonotype: As the CDR3 is not closed by the conserved phenylalanine or tryptophan, this likely results from a read error. The DNA is left out, because the CDR3 cannot be placed on it with certainty; the CDR3 is given as TCRdb lists it. The chain has TRBV12-2 and TRBJ1-3. TRBV12-2 constitutes a pseudogene. The CDR3 is made up of 17 amino acids, end residues included. CDR3 sequence: CASRLGRQELPGNTIYL.

This sequence joins TRBV25-1 and TRBJ1-5; weak D call: TRBD1 (5 bases). Germline assignment: CDR1 MGHDK and CDR2 SYGVNS. Trimming stripped 0 bases from V and 5 bases from J, with 11 bases between. The CDR3 is 15 residues long. The DNA of the CDR3 is TGTGCCAGCAGTGAATACGGGGGTGGGGATCAGCCCCAGCATTTT. Residues: CASSEYGGGDQPQHF.

Concerning this clonotype itself: A read error may be the cause here, since a much bigger clone is one base away. The gene calls are TRBV7-2 and TRBJ1-6; D unclear. The germline gives CDR1 SGHTA, CDR2 FQGNSA. The V end was cut by 1 base, the J end by 13 bases, with 20 bases between. The CDR3 spans 16 residues. CDR3 nucleotide sequence: TGTGCCAGCAGCTTAGGTGCGGAGCTTACGTGGGAGCCCCTCCACTTT. This gives the protein CASSLGAELTWEPLHF.

The sample holds a few counts of this clonotype. V gene TRBV6-1 combines with J gene TRBJ2-2; 7 bases are a match to TRBD1. Looked up from germline, CDR1 is MNHNS and CDR2 is SASEGT. The V segment lost 6 bases and the J segment 0 bases; nucleotides outside the gene matches: 7. The length of the CDR3 is 16 residues. The chain's CDR3 is CASSRRDSPNTGELFF. The CDR3 nucleotides read TGTGCCAGCAGCCGTCGGGACAGTCCGAACACCGGGGAGCTGTTTTTT.

The chain joins TRBV6-2 or TRBV6-3 to TRBJ1-1, with D possibly being TRBD1 (6 bases). The germline V gene encodes CDR1 MNHEY and CDR2 SVGEGT. V lost 5 bases and J 0 bases, leaving 19 bases between the germline ends. This CDR3 is built from 17 residues. The CDR3 spells CASSPTGGRYMNTEAFF. The CDR3 bases are TGTGCCAGCAGTCCCACGGGGGGCCGATACATGAACACTGAAGCTTTCTTT.

The V gene is TRBV10-3, the J gene TRBJ2-6; D is tentatively TRBD1 or TRBD2 (5 bases each). The CDR3 has 17 amino acids. CDR1 and CDR2 (germline): ENHRY, SYGVKD. With 5 bases removed from V and 1 base from J, the gap between germline ends came to 15 bases. The CDR3 loop reads CAISPGPPDSGANVLTF. The CDR3 nucleotides read TGTGCCATCAGTCCGGGGCCTCCTGATTCTGGGGCCAACGTCCTGACTTTC.

The gene calls are TRBV15 and TRBJ2-3, with 13 bases aligning to TRBD2. V was clipped by 7 bases and J by 0 bases; unmatched bases: 4. Germline CDR1 reads LNHNV; CDR2 reads YYDKDF (reference sequence). The CDR3 is 16 amino acids. The CDR3 sequence: CATNVGLAGSTDTQYF. CDR3 bases: TGTGCCACCAATGTGGGACTAGCGGGGAGCACAGATACGCAGTATTTT.